This paragraph covers one T cell receptor beta chain sequence. Its antigen is unknown. These data come from a study of cytomegalovirus exposure and HLA in healthy donors. Study-level findings and limits: In a later analysis, DRB1 alleles had the most associated TCRs; HLA-C alleles the fewest.

In the PCR, 60 Vbeta and 13 Jbeta primers were used. Data came from immunoSEQ multiplex PCR; TCRdb stores just in-frame clones and leaves some out. The profile covers approximately 120,000 clones, with 77% appearing a single time and 9.5% to 15% taken by the ten largest. Trimming took 0 bases from V and 3 from J, leaving 11 bases between them. Germline V gene data show CDR1 as MGHRA and CDR2 as YSYEKL. The CDR3 is 15 residues long. The J gene is TRBJ1-2, the V gene TRBV4-1; D is unresolved. Sequences were obtained from PBMCs. The source is a middle-aged woman in good health and CMV-seropositive. For the CDR3, the DNA is TGCGCCAGCAGCCAAGAAGAACAGAGCCACTATGGCTACACCTTC. This translates into CASSQEEQSHYGYTF.